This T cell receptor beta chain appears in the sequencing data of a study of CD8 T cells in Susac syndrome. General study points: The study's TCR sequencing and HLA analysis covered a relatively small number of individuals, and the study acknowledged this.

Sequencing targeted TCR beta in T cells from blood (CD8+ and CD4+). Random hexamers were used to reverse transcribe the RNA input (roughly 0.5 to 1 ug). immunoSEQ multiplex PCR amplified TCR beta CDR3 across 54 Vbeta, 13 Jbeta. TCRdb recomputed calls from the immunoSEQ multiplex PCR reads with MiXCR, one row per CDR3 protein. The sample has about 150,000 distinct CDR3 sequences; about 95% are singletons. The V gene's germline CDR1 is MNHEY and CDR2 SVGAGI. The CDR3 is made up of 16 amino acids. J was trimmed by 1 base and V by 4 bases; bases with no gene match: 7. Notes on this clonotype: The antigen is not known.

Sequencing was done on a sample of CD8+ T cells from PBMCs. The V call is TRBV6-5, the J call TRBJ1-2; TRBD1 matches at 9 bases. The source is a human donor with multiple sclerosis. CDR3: CASSLEDRGLNYGYTF. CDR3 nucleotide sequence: TGTGCCAGCAGTTTGGAGGACAGGGGCCTTAACTATGGCTACACCTTC.